A selection of T cell receptor beta chains follows, all from one sample in a study of regulatory T cells in long-lasting Graves disease. TCRdb used MiXCR to reprocess the multiplex PCR reads, holding one entry per CDR3 protein. The sample holds 300,000 to 500,000 distinct CDR3 sequences, around 21% seen once. The input for sequencing was peripheral blood mononuclear cells (PBMCs), taken when the disease was refractory, from a patient treated with antithyroid drugs. These receptors were collected from a female donor with Graves disease. CDR3s include the opening cysteine and the closing phenylalanine or tryptophan. D genes are given only for firm matches. Rows may omit the clone size; those that give it use once, few, many or a size class.

j_call	d_call	v_call	clone_size	cdr3_nt	cdr3_aa
TRBJ1-2	-	TRBV6-2/TRBV6-3	many	TGTGCCAGCAGTTACTCGACCGGGGGCGGGAACTATGGCTACACCTTC	CASSYSTGGGNYGYTF
TRBJ1-6	TRBD1	TRBV6-1	many	TGTGCCAGCAGTGTCGGGACAGTTTATTCACCCCTCCACTTT	CASSVGTVYSPLHF
TRBJ2-7	-	TRBV6-1	few	TGTGCCAGCAGTGAAGGAGAGCGGGTCTACGAGCAGTACTTC	CASSEGERVYEQYF
TRBJ2-2	-	TRBV28	-	TGTGCCAGCACCTCTATAGGGAGCACCGGGGAGCTGTTTTTT	CASTSIGSTGELFF
TRBJ2-5	-	TRBV30	-	TGTGCCTGGAGTGTACGAAGGCAGGGGGGAGAGACCCAGTACTTC	CAWSVRRQGGETQYF
TRBJ2-7	TRBD2	TRBV3-1	few	TGTGCCAGCAGACTATCGACCCTACTAGCGTTCAGCTCCTACGAGCAGTACTTC	CASRLSTLLAFSSYEQYF
TRBJ1-2	-	TRBV20-1	-	TGCAGTGCTAGAGGGGACCTCTATGGCCACACCTTC	CSARGDLYGHTF
TRBJ2-5	-	TRBV11-2	many	TGTGCCAGCAGCTATCCGGGCCCCGCGGAGACCCAGTACTTC	CASSYPGPAETQYF
TRBJ2-5	-	TRBV12-3/TRBV12-4	few	TGTGCCAGCAGCCCGCTTCTAGAACTAGGCTTCCCTGGACAAGAGACCCAGTACTTC	CASSPLLELGFPGQETQYF
TRBJ2-2	-	TRBV11-2	many	TGTGCCACGGGACTCCTTAACACCGGGGAGCTGTTTTTT	CATGLLNTGELFF
TRBJ2-1	-	TRBV7-8	-	TGTGCCAGCAGCCCTCGGGACCTAGGACGCTACAATGAGCAGTTCTTC	CASSPRDLGRYNEQFF
TRBJ1-1	-	TRBV28	many	TGTGCCAGCAGTTTAAACACGAACACTGAAGCTTTCTTT	CASSLNTNTEAFF
TRBJ2-7	-	TRBV20-1	few	TGCAGTGCTAGAGCCCCCACCGGGACCAGCTACGAGCAGTACTTC	CSARAPTGTSYEQYF
TRBJ2-1	-	TRBV19	-	TGTGCCAGTAGTATTTGGGGGAATGAGCAGTTCTTC	CASSIWGNEQFF
TRBJ1-5	-	TRBV6-1	-	TGTGCCAGCAGTGAAGGATGGGGTTATATTCAGCCCCAGCATTTT	CASSEGWGYIQPQHF
TRBJ2-7	TRBD2	TRBV28	many	TGTGCCAGCAGTGTAACTAGCGGGAGTAACAACGAGCAGTACTTC	CASSVTSGSNNEQYF
TRBJ2-7	TRBD1	TRBV11-2	-	TGTGCCAGCAGCACTCCAAGACAGGGGGCGTCTGGTGAGCAGTACTTC	CASSTPRQGASGEQYF
TRBJ2-5	-	TRBV20-1	many	TGCAGTGCCCAGGGGCCCCTAAAAGAGACCCAGTACTTC	CSAQGPLKETQYF
TRBJ1-1	TRBD1	TRBV12-3/TRBV12-4	many	TGTGCCAGCAGCCCGAGGGGGCGCAACACTGAAGCTTTCTTT	CASSPRGRNTEAFF
TRBJ2-2	-	TRBV6-5	few	TGTGCCAGCAGTTCCCCAACAGGGAACACCGGGGAGCTGTTTTTT	CASSSPTGNTGELFF
TRBJ2-4	-	TRBV2	-	TGTGCCAGCAGTGATGAAAACATTCAGTACTTC	CASSDENIQYF
TRBJ2-5	-	TRBV29-1	many	TGCAGCGTTGAACCGGGAGAAGAGACCCAGTACTTC	CSVEPGEETQYF
TRBJ2-5	-	TRBV6-1	many	TGTGCCAGCACCAGACTTGACCAAGAGACCCAGTACTTC	CASTRLDQETQYF
TRBJ2-7	-	TRBV19	few	TGTGCCTGCCGGACAGAAGAATCTTTCCCCTACGAGCAGTACTTC	CACRTEESFPYEQYF
TRBJ1-2	-	TRBV12-3/TRBV12-4	many	TGTGCCAGCAGTTTAGACAGGGATGTTGGCTACACCTTC	CASSLDRDVGYTF
TRBJ2-7	-	TRBV27	many	TGTGCCAGCAGCCCAACCGGGACGGCGACCTACGAGCAGTACTTC	CASSPTGTATYEQYF
TRBJ2-5	TRBD1	TRBV27	many	TGTGCCAGCAGTCGAAGGACAGGGGTAACAGAGACCCAGTACTTC	CASSRRTGVTETQYF
TRBJ1-5	-	TRBV19	-	TGTGCCAGTAGTATAGTTCGGACACAATATAGCAATCAGCCCCAGCATTTT	CASSIVRTQYSNQPQHF